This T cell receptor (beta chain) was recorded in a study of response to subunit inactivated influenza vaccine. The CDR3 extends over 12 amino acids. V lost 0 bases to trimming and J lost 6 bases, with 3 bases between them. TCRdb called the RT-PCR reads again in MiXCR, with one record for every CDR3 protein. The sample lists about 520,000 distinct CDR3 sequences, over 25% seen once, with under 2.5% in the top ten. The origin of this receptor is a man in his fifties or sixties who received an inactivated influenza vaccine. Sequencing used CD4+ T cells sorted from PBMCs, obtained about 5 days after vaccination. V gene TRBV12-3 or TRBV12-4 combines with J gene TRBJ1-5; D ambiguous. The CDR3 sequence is CASSLATQPQHF. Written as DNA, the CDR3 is TGTGCCAGCAGTTTAGCCACTCAGCCCCAGCATTTT.